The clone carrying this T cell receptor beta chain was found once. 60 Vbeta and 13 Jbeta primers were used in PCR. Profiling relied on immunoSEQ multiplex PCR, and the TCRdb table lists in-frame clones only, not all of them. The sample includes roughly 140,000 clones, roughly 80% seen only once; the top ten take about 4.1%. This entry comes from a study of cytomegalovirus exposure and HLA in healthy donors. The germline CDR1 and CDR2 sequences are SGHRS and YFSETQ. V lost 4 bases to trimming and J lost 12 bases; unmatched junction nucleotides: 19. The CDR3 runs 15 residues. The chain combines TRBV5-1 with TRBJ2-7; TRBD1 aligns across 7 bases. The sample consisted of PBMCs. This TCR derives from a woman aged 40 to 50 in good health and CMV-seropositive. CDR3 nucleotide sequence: TGCGCCAGCAGCATATCCTCCGCGACAGGGAAGCCTTGGTACTTC. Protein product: CASSISSATGKPWYF. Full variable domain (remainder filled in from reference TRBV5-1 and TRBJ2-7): KAGVTQTPRYLIKTRGQQVTLSCSPISGHRSVSWYQQTPGQGLQFLFEYFSETQRNKGNFPGRFSGRQFSNSRSEMNVSTLELGDSALYLCASSISSATGKPWYFGPGTRLTVT.